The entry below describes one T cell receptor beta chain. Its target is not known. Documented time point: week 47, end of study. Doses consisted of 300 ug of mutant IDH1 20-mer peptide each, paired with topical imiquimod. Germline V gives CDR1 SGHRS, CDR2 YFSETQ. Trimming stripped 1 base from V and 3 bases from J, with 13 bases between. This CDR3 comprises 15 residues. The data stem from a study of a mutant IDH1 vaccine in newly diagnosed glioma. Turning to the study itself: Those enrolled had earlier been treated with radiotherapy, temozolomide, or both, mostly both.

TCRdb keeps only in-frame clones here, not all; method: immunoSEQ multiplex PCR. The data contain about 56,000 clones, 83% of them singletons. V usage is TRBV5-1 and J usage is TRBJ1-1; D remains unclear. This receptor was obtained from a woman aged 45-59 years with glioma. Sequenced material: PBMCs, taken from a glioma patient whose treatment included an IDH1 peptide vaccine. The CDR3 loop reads CASSLMGGQHTEAFF. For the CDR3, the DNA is TGCGCCAGCAGCTTGATGGGAGGGCAGCACACTGAAGCTTTCTTT.